This T cell receptor (beta chain) appears in the sequencing data of a study of T cell repertoires in cytomegalovirus infection. Study-wide background: TCR beta signatures that were public indicated CMV infection and matching HLA type. Overall study findings and caveats: Adding up the frequency of public TCR beta families identified people who carried CMV plus the relevant HLA. The ex vivo response was dominated by HLA-C-restricted CMV-specific TCR beta clonotypes.

V lost 2 bases, J lost 2 bases, and 6 bases stayed unmatched. Germline V lookup: CDR1 MNHNS, CDR2 SASEGT. The CDR3 consists of 15 residues. As for this clonotype: Its specificity is not known.

TCRdb independently ran MiXCR on the reads; one entry per CDR3 protein. Of tens of thousands of distinct CDR3 sequences listed, under 25% are singletons. The chain has TRBV6-1 and TRBJ2-7, with 7 bases fitting TRBD1. Sequenced material: PBMCs, sequenced either directly or after in vitro stimulation (not recorded which). The clonotype comes from a human donor in good health (CMV status not recorded). Some clones in this sample may be carry-over from other donors' samples. The DNA of the CDR3 is TGTGCCAGCAGTGAAATCGGGGACAGCGCCTACGAGCAGTACGTC. Its protein product is CASSEIGDSAYEQYV.